Listed below are T cell receptor beta chains from one sample, sequenced in a study of identical twins. TCRdb analysed the 5' RACE reads with MiXCR anew, one entry per CDR3 protein. This table holds hundreds of thousands of distinct CDR3 sequences, around 9.6% found once. The sequenced sample was memory (CD45RO+) T cells sorted from blood. All receptors derive from a woman aged 18-35 years in good health. Both conserved end residues are part of each CDR3. Fields, in order: clone size, J gene, D gene, CDR3 length, V gene, CDR3 DNA, CDR3 protein. D genes are given only for firm matches. Not all rows give a size; the values are once, few, many and, for expanded clones, a class.

abundance: few
j_gene: TRBJ1-6
d_gene: TRBD1
len: 16
v_gene: TRBV3-1
CDR3nt: TGTGCCAGCAGCATCAATGGACAGGGTTGGGATTCACCCCTCCACTTT
CDR3aa: CASSINGQGWDSPLHF

abundance: NA
j_gene: TRBJ1-2
d_gene: NA
len: 13
v_gene: TRBV14
CDR3nt: TGTGCCAGCAGCCGAGACCCCAGTTTGGGCTACACCTTC
CDR3aa: CASSRDPSLGYTF

abundance: NA
j_gene: TRBJ1-1
d_gene: TRBD1
len: 13
v_gene: TRBV3-1
CDR3nt: TGTGCCAGCAGCTCAGGGGGCACCGCTGAAGCTTTCTTT
CDR3aa: CASSSGGTAEAFF

abundance: many
j_gene: TRBJ2-3
d_gene: TRBD1
len: 15
v_gene: TRBV5-1
CDR3nt: TGCGCCAGCAGCCGACGACAGGGACCCACAGATACGCAGTATTTT
CDR3aa: CASSRRQGPTDTQYF

abundance: NA
j_gene: TRBJ2-1
d_gene: NA
len: 14
v_gene: TRBV27
CDR3nt: TGTGCCAGCAGTCGAGGGGGCTCGGGAGTATTAGAGTTCTTC
CDR3aa: CASSRGGSGVLEFF

abundance: NA
j_gene: TRBJ2-7
d_gene: NA
len: 15
v_gene: TRBV27
CDR3nt: TGTGCCAGCAGTTCCCTCGGGGCCTCAGCCTACGAGCAGTACTTC
CDR3aa: CASSSLGASAYEQYF

abundance: few
j_gene: TRBJ2-1
d_gene: TRBD1
len: 16
v_gene: TRBV28
CDR3nt: TGTGCCAGCAGTTGGACAGGGGGGAGGCCCTACAATGAGCAGTTCTTC
CDR3aa: CASSWTGGRPYNEQFF

abundance: NA
j_gene: TRBJ1-2
d_gene: NA
len: 15
v_gene: TRBV6-5
CDR3nt: TGTGCCAGCAGTTACTTCAGTCAGCAGTCAGGTGGCTACACCTTC
CDR3aa: CASSYFSQQSGGYTF

abundance: many
j_gene: TRBJ2-2
d_gene: NA
len: 15
v_gene: TRBV4-1
CDR3nt: TGCGCCAGCAGCTACGCCGGGCCGAACACCGGGGAGCTGTTTTTT
CDR3aa: CASSYAGPNTGELFF

abundance: many
j_gene: TRBJ2-7
d_gene: TRBD2
len: 15
v_gene: TRBV7-2
CDR3nt: TGTGCCAGCAGCCAACCTAGGGCGGGAGTAACCGAGCAGTACTTC
CDR3aa: CASSQPRAGVTEQYF

abundance: few
j_gene: TRBJ1-4
d_gene: NA
len: 15
v_gene: TRBV7-8
CDR3nt: TGTGCCAGCAGCTTAGTTCCGGGGACACAGGAAAAACTGTTTTTT
CDR3aa: CASSLVPGTQEKLFF

abundance: NA
j_gene: TRBJ1-5
d_gene: NA
len: 14
v_gene: TRBV28
CDR3nt: TGTGCCAGCAGTTTTCTGGACAGCAATCAGCCCCAGCATTTT
CDR3aa: CASSFLDSNQPQHF

abundance: many
j_gene: TRBJ2-3
d_gene: NA
len: 16
v_gene: TRBV20-1
CDR3nt: TGCAGTGCTAGAGATCAGGTGGGGGCCTTCACAGATACGCAGTATTTT
CDR3aa: CSARDQVGAFTDTQYF

abundance: few
j_gene: TRBJ1-4
d_gene: TRBD1
len: 16
v_gene: TRBV18
CDR3nt: TGTGCCAGCTCACCTTCCGGGACAGGGATATACCAAAAACTGTTTTTT
CDR3aa: CASSPSGTGIYQKLFF

abundance: NA
j_gene: TRBJ2-1
d_gene: TRBD2
len: 13
v_gene: TRBV20-1
CDR3nt: TGCAGTGCTAGTGGTTTGGGCGGGAGTAGGGAGTTCTTC
CDR3aa: CSASGLGGSREFF

abundance: NA
j_gene: TRBJ2-5
d_gene: NA
len: 11
v_gene: TRBV20-1
CDR3nt: TGCAGTGCTAGTGCATGGGAGACCCAGTACTTC
CDR3aa: CSASAWETQYF

abundance: NA
j_gene: TRBJ2-3
d_gene: NA
len: 14
v_gene: TRBV5-6
CDR3nt: TGTGCCAGCAGCTTACAGGGCTCCGCAGATACGCAGTATTTT
CDR3aa: CASSLQGSADTQYF

abundance: medium-sized
j_gene: TRBJ2-7
d_gene: TRBD1
len: 15
v_gene: TRBV6-2/TRBV6-3
CDR3nt: TGTGCCAGCAGTTACTCTGGGGACAGCTCCTACGAGCAGTACTTC
CDR3aa: CASSYSGDSSYEQYF

abundance: NA
j_gene: TRBJ1-1
d_gene: TRBD1
len: 15
v_gene: TRBV3-1
CDR3nt: TGTGCCAGCAGCCAAGGAACAGGGGATGGCACTGAAGCTTTCTTT
CDR3aa: CASSQGTGDGTEAFF

abundance: NA
j_gene: TRBJ2-7
d_gene: TRBD1
len: 13
v_gene: TRBV18
CDR3nt: TGTGCCAGCTCACCAGGACAGGTCGGTGGGCAGTACTTC
CDR3aa: CASSPGQVGGQYF

abundance: NA
j_gene: TRBJ1-3
d_gene: NA
len: 14
v_gene: TRBV7-2
CDR3nt: TGTGCCAGCAGCTTAGACAAGGAGGGAAACACCATATATTTT
CDR3aa: CASSLDKEGNTIYF

abundance: few
j_gene: TRBJ2-3
d_gene: NA
len: 12
v_gene: TRBV24-1
CDR3nt: TGTGCCACCAGTGATTGGGTGGATACGCAGTATTTT
CDR3aa: CATSDWVDTQYF

abundance: NA
j_gene: TRBJ2-1
d_gene: TRBD2
len: 14
v_gene: TRBV20-1
CDR3nt: TGCAGTGCTCGTCGGACTAGCGGTTACAATGAGCAGTTCTTC
CDR3aa: CSARRTSGYNEQFF

abundance: NA
j_gene: TRBJ1-5
d_gene: NA
len: 13
v_gene: TRBV6-2/TRBV6-3
CDR3nt: TGTGCCAGCAGTCGTAACAATAATCAGCCCCAGCATTTT
CDR3aa: CASSRNNNQPQHF

abundance: few
j_gene: TRBJ1-5
d_gene: NA
len: 13
v_gene: TRBV20-1
CDR3nt: TGCAGTGCAGAACGGTCGTCGGATCAGCCCCAGCATTTT
CDR3aa: CSAERSSDQPQHF

abundance: NA
j_gene: TRBJ1-1
d_gene: NA
len: 13
v_gene: TRBV5-1
CDR3nt: TGCGCCAGCAGGATCGACCCTAACACTGAAGCTTTCTTT
CDR3aa: CASRIDPNTEAFF

abundance: many
j_gene: TRBJ1-2
d_gene: NA
len: 14
v_gene: TRBV15
CDR3nt: TGTGCCACCAGCAGAGGCACAGGAATTTATGGCTACACCTTC
CDR3aa: CATSRGTGIYGYTF

abundance: NA
j_gene: TRBJ2-1
d_gene: NA
len: 15
v_gene: TRBV9
CDR3nt: TGTGCCAGCAGCGTAGGTGGGAGTGGAGGCAATGAGCAGTTCTTC
CDR3aa: CASSVGGSGGNEQFF

abundance: NA
j_gene: TRBJ2-7
d_gene: TRBD1
len: 14
v_gene: TRBV25-1
CDR3nt: TGTGCCAGCAGTGAACAGGACAGGTCCTACGAGCAGTACTTC
CDR3aa: CASSEQDRSYEQYF

abundance: many
j_gene: TRBJ2-1
d_gene: NA
len: 15
v_gene: TRBV3-1
CDR3nt: TGTGCCAGCAGTTTGCAGGGAAGGGGTTACAATGAGCAGTTCTTC
CDR3aa: CASSLQGRGYNEQFF

abundance: few
j_gene: TRBJ2-7
d_gene: TRBD1
len: 13
v_gene: TRBV20-1
CDR3nt: TGCAGTGCTAGCCTGACAGGGACGGGGGAGCAGTACTTC
CDR3aa: CSASLTGTGEQYF

abundance: NA
j_gene: TRBJ2-1
d_gene: TRBD2
len: 16
v_gene: TRBV20-1
CDR3nt: TGCAGTGCTGGCTCGGGACTAGCGGCTTCCTACAATGAGCAGTTCTTC
CDR3aa: CSAGSGLAASYNEQFF

abundance: NA
j_gene: TRBJ2-2
d_gene: NA
len: 13
v_gene: TRBV9
CDR3nt: TGTGCCAGCAGCGTAGGGTCGGCCGGGGAGCTGTTTTTT
CDR3aa: CASSVGSAGELFF

abundance: few
j_gene: TRBJ2-3
d_gene: TRBD2
len: 16
v_gene: TRBV18
CDR3nt: TGTGCCAGCTCACCCCCGGGACTAGTGTATTTGGATACGCAGTATTTT
CDR3aa: CASSPPGLVYLDTQYF

abundance: many
j_gene: TRBJ2-5
d_gene: TRBD1
len: 13
v_gene: TRBV5-1
CDR3nt: TGCGCCAGCAGCCCTAACAGGGGGGAGACCCAGTACTTC
CDR3aa: CASSPNRGETQYF

abundance: few
j_gene: TRBJ2-2
d_gene: TRBD2
len: 15
v_gene: TRBV20-1
CDR3nt: TGCAGTGCTAGAGGAATCGGGAGGGCGACCGGGGAGCTGTTTTTT
CDR3aa: CSARGIGRATGELFF

abundance: NA
j_gene: TRBJ2-6
d_gene: NA
len: 16
v_gene: TRBV27
CDR3nt: TGTGCCAGCAGTTTCCTGAAAGCCTCTGGGGCCAACGTCCTGACTTTC
CDR3aa: CASSFLKASGANVLTF

abundance: few
j_gene: TRBJ1-3
d_gene: TRBD1
len: 15
v_gene: TRBV7-2
CDR3nt: TGTGCCAGCAGCGTAGACAGGGGGAGAGGAAACACCATATATTTT
CDR3aa: CASSVDRGRGNTIYF

abundance: NA
j_gene: TRBJ2-3
d_gene: TRBD2
len: 16
v_gene: TRBV7-9
CDR3nt: TGTGCCAGCAGTCCCGGACTAGCGGGATACACAGATACGCAGTATTTT
CDR3aa: CASSPGLAGYTDTQYF

abundance: few
j_gene: TRBJ2-1
d_gene: TRBD1
len: 16
v_gene: TRBV6-2/TRBV6-3
CDR3nt: TGTGCCAGCACCCCTGGGGACAGGGGATCCTACAATGAGCAGTTCTTC
CDR3aa: CASTPGDRGSYNEQFF

abundance: NA
j_gene: TRBJ2-5
d_gene: TRBD2
len: 14
v_gene: TRBV20-1
CDR3nt: TGCAGTGCTAGAGCCCCCGGACTAGGGGAGACCCAGTACTTC
CDR3aa: CSARAPGLGETQYF

abundance: few
j_gene: TRBJ2-3
d_gene: NA
len: 15
v_gene: TRBV27
CDR3nt: TGTGCCAGCAGTCGTTACAGCATCTCTCAGGATACGCAGTATTTT
CDR3aa: CASSRYSISQDTQYF

abundance: few
j_gene: TRBJ2-5
d_gene: TRBD1
len: 18
v_gene: TRBV27
CDR3nt: TGTGCCAGCCCACCGACTCGACAGGGGGGTGGGCGCGGAGAGACCCAGTACTTC
CDR3aa: CASPPTRQGGGRGETQYF

abundance: NA
j_gene: TRBJ2-3
d_gene: NA
len: 12
v_gene: TRBV7-3
CDR3nt: TGTGCCAGCAGCCCTAACTCCGATACGCAGTATTTT
CDR3aa: CASSPNSDTQYF

abundance: many
j_gene: TRBJ1-1
d_gene: TRBD1
len: 14
v_gene: TRBV20-1
CDR3nt: TGCAGTGCTAGAACCGGGACAGGGGTTTATGAAGCTTTCTTT
CDR3aa: CSARTGTGVYEAFF